These 14 T cell receptor beta chains were all obtained from the same sample, sequenced in a study of blood T cell repertoires in COVID-19 (dated by TCRdb to 2018 to 2021). The library was made by the immunoSEQ multiplex PCR assay. TCRdb retrieved this table from immuneACCESS and kept in-frame rearrangements only. Not all clones are present; in checked studies, unresolved V genes account for under half, and no reason is known for the remainder. The sample table shows about 58,000 clones, and 60% to 85% are seen once. The ten largest clones add up to roughly 5.3% of the sample. Sequencing was done on a sample of peripheral blood. The receptors were gathered from a human donor in a cohort sampled during active COVID-19.

This chain uses TRBV5-4 with TRBJ1-5, with D possibly TRBD1 on 5 matching bases. This CDR3 is built from 13 residues. The germline gives CDR1 SGHNT, CDR2 YYREEE (reference sequence). V was shortened by 4 bases and J by 3 bases, with 8 bases between the two germline ends. CDR3 amino acids: CASSQGNNQPQHF. The CDR3 nucleotides are TGTGCCAGCAGCCAGGGAAACAATCAGCCCCAGCATTTT.

This chain links TRBV5-1 with TRBJ1-1; no clear D. The ends were cut back, 2 bases at V and 0 bases at J, with 8 bases in the middle. Germline V gives CDR1 SGHRS, CDR2 YFSETQ. This CDR3 is built from 14 residues. The CDR3 region is CASSFGNLNTEAFF. Written as DNA, the CDR3 is TGCGCCAGCAGCTTCGGGAACTTGAACACTGAAGCTTTCTTT. The whole variable domain, remainder taken from reference TRBV5-1 and TRBJ1-1, is KAGVTQTPRYLIKTRGQQVTLSCSPISGHRSVSWYQQTPGQGLQFLFEYFSETQRNKGNFPGRFSGRQFSNSRSEMNVSTLELGDSALYLCASSFGNLNTEAFFGQGTRLTVV.

A remark on this clone: With only one base between it and a far larger clone, this is likely a read error. This chain links TRBV13 with TRBJ2-7, with D maybe TRBD1 (6 bases). The V end was cut by 5 bases, the J end by 7 bases, with 12 bases between. Germline V CDR1 and CDR2: PRHDT, FYEKMQ (reference sequence). The CDR3 contains 12 residues. This CDR3 is CASSLGTSEQYF. The CDR3 DNA reads as TGTGCCAGCAGCCTCGGGACATCAGAGCAGTACTTC.

This chain links TRBV30 with TRBJ1-1; D gene uncertain. The germline V gene has CDR1 GTSNPN and CDR2 SVGIG (reference sequence). V lost 2 bases to trimming and J lost 0 bases, with 10 bases between them. CDR3 length: 14 residues. The CDR3 nucleotides read TGTGCCTGGAGTCCAGAATTAATGAACACTGAAGCTTTCTTT. Encoded protein: CAWSPELMNTEAFF.

The J gene is TRBJ2-7, the V gene TRBV28; TRBD2 matches 10 bases. The CDR3 is 18 residues long. Germline lookup yields CDR1 MDHEN and CDR2 SYDVKM. The J segment lost 2 bases and the V segment lost 5 bases, leaving 15 bases of the junction unmatched. CDR3 protein: CASSRDRRSSGRAYEQYF. CDR3 in DNA: TGTGCCAGCAGTAGGGACAGGCGATCTAGCGGGAGAGCCTACGAGCAGTACTTC.

As DNA, the CDR3 is TGTGCCAGCAGTGGGAAGCGGGGGATTTCCTACAATGAGCAGTTCTTC. Encoded protein: CASSGKRGISYNEQFF. The rearrangement uses TRBV2 and TRBJ2-1, with 8 bases identical to TRBD2. There are 16 residues in the CDR3. V was clipped by 4 bases and J by 1 base; unmatched bases: 6. Per the germline V gene, CDR1 is SNHLY and CDR2 is FYNNEI.

Comment on this clone: Mismatch with germline at one junction end may stem from a read error. Other DNA sequences from this sample encode an identical CDR3 as well. The chain uses TRBV18 and TRBJ2-7, with 8 bases that match TRBD1. Germline-derived CDR1 and CDR2 are KGHSH and LQKENI. This CDR3 has 15 residues. This chain's CDR3 is CASSPRTGSSYEQYF. The CDR3 nucleotides read TGTGCCAGCTCTCCACGGACAGGGAGCTCCTACGAGCAGTACTTC. Complete variable domain (other parts from reference TRBV18 and TRBJ2-7): NAGVMQNPRHLVRRRGQEARLRCSPMKGHSHVYWYRQLPEEGLKFMVYLQKENIIDESGMPKERFSAEFPKEGPSILRIQQVVRGDSAAYFCASSPRTGSSYEQYFGPGTRLTVT.

The chain uses TRBV30 and TRBJ2-7; TRBD2 matches at 8 bases. The germline V gene has CDR1 GTSNPN and CDR2 SVGIG (reference sequence). This CDR3 is 14 amino acids long. Trimming cost V 1 base and J 5 bases; bases outside gene matches: 7. The CDR3 loop reads CAWSGLGGGHEQYF. The CDR3 region has the DNA TGTGCCTGGAGTGGCCTCGGGGGGGGCCACGAGCAGTACTTC.

This clone was picked up one time. The chain employs TRBV29-1 and TRBJ2-7; possibly TRBD2 for D (6 bases). The CDR3 consists of 14 residues. Trimming stripped 4 bases from V and 2 bases from J, with 15 bases between. The V gene's germline CDR1 is SQVTM and CDR2 ANQGSEA. CDR3 sequence: CSVGGRAGPYEQYF. DNA of the CDR3: TGCAGCGTTGGGGGCCGGGCGGGACCCTACGAGCAGTACTTC.

This chain joins TRBV6-2 or TRBV6-3 and TRBJ2-7; 11 nucleotides match TRBD2. V lost 4 bases to trimming and J lost 7 bases; unmatched junction nucleotides: 9. The CDR3 length is 15 residues. Per the germline V gene, CDR1 is MNHEY and CDR2 is SVGEGT. The CDR3: CASSFLAGGPEEQYF. As DNA, the CDR3 is TGTGCCAGCAGTTTTTTAGCGGGAGGGCCAGAGGAGCAGTACTTC.

This clone appeared once. The V call is TRBV6-6, the J call TRBJ1-3; D perhaps matches TRBD1 (6 bases). Germline CDR1 reads MNHNY; CDR2 reads SVGAGI (reference sequence). Trimming shortened V by 5 bases and J by 4 bases, and 18 bases separated the two germline ends. The CDR3 spans 16 residues. CDR3 bases: TGTGCCAGCAGTCCCCCAGAGCGGGGGCTGGGAAACACCATATATTTT. This sequence encodes CASSPPERGLGNTIYF.

In its sample, this clone was seen once. V is TRBV6-5 and J is TRBJ2-7; weak D call: TRBD1 (5 bases). Trimming stripped 7 bases from V and 6 bases from J, with 16 bases between. Per germline, CDR1 MNHEY and CDR2 SVGAGI. This CDR3 has 13 residues. Here the CDR3 DNA reads TGTGCCAGCACAGGGCCCCGACCGGGCGAGCAGTACTTC. Translation gives CASTGPRPGEQYF.

The chain recombines TRBV19 with TRBJ1-6, with TRBD1 as a possible D gene (5 bases). Trimming left V 8 bases short and J 9 bases short, with 20 bases between. Germline V gene data show CDR1 as LNHDA and CDR2 as SQIVND (reference sequence). This CDR3 is 15 amino acids long. DNA for the CDR3: TGTGCCAGTTCAGAGGGACTGCCGGGGGTTTCACCCCTCCACTTT. Translated: CASSEGLPGVSPLHF.

The chain has TRBV5-1 and TRBJ2-7; D might be TRBD2 (6 bases). CDR3 size: 15 residues. Germline assignment: CDR1 SGHRS and CDR2 YFSETQ. V lost 0 bases to trimming and J lost 2 bases, with 12 bases between them. The CDR3 sequence is CASSLEGGVAYEQYF. DNA of the CDR3: TGCGCCAGCAGCTTGGAAGGCGGGGTTGCCTACGAGCAGTACTTC.